This entry lists 16 T cell receptor beta chains sequenced from one sample in a study of post-analysis software for immune sequencing data. The study's findings and limits: Included in a set of roughly five TRBV segments more frequent in patients than controls were TRBV5-6, TRBV5-1 and TRBV20-1.

The antigens of these receptors remain unknown. TCR beta libraries were prepared from cDNA with unique molecular identifiers. TCRdb used MiXCR to reprocess the PCR reads, holding one entry per CDR3 protein. Here the sample spans about 400,000 distinct CDR3 sequences, roughly 30% being singletons. Sequencing input: blood. These TCRs come from a girl aged 10 to 17 with multiple sclerosis.

V is TRBV7-2 and J is TRBJ2-4; D gene unclear. The DNA end lines up better with TRBJ2-5; the J call may be wrong. CDR1 SGHTA and CDR2 FQGNSA come from the germline V gene. The CDR3 consists of 13 residues. The CDR3 loop is CASSFEVSETQYF. DNA of the CDR3: TGTGCCAGCAGCTTTGAGGTGTCGGAGACCCAGTACTTC.

In this sample, this clonotype turned up a few times. The chain recombines TRBV7-2 with TRBJ2-7; 8 positions match TRBD1. J gave up 4 bases and V 5 bases, and 19 bases lay outside the gene matches. The CDR3 contains 18 residues. Per germline, CDR1 SGHTA and CDR2 FQGNSA. The CDR3 sequence is CASSKGTGIRYDGYEQYF. The CDR3 DNA reads as TGTGCCAGCAGCAAAGGGACAGGAATAAGGTACGATGGATACGAGCAGTACTTC.

The table lists this clonotype with a few counts. The CDR3 bases are TGTGCCAGCAGCCCGTCGGGACTAGCGGGGGCCTACAATGAGCAGTTCTTC. Its translation: CASSPSGLAGAYNEQFF. The chain is built from TRBV7-3 and TRBJ2-1, with 14 bases fitting TRBD2. Germline values: CDR1 SGHTA, CDR2 FQGTGA. V lost 5 bases, J lost 2 bases, and 5 bases stayed unmatched. This CDR3 contains 17 residues.

This clonotype was picked up a small number of times. The chain couples TRBV10-3 to TRBJ2-6, with a tentative D call TRBD2 (6 bases). The germline CDR1 and CDR2 sequences are ENHRY and SYGVKD. V was shortened by 2 bases and J by 0 bases, with 11 bases between the two germline ends. CDR3 size: 17 residues. The CDR3 loop is CAISEGGWNSGANVLTF. The CDR3, as DNA: TGTGCCATCAGTGAGGGGGGGTGGAACTCTGGGGCCAACGTCCTGACTTTC.

The rearrangement joins TRBV10-3 to TRBJ2-1; 10 positions match TRBD1. V gave up 7 bases and J gave up 6 bases; unmatched junction bases: 9. The V gene's germline CDR1 is ENHRY and CDR2 SYGVKD. CDR3 length equals 15 residues. The CDR3, as DNA: TGTGCCATCAATGGGACAGGGGAATTTGCCAATGAGCAGTTCTTC. Amino acid sequence: CAINGTGEFANEQFF.

This clonotype was recorded once. The V call is TRBV4-1, the J call TRBJ2-3, with 14 bases fitting TRBD2. Germline V lookup: CDR1 MGHRA, CDR2 YSYEKL. The trim removed 1 base at V and 3 bases at J, leaving 6 bases unmatched. The CDR3 runs to 18 residues. The CDR3 nucleotides read TGCGCCAGCAGCCAAGGACTAGCGGGGGGGCGTAGTACAGATACGCAGTATTTT. Protein: CASSQGLAGGRSTDTQYF.

This chain joins TRBV12-3 or TRBV12-4 and TRBJ1-1; D ambiguous. The CDR3 totals 12 residues. Trimming stripped 6 bases from V and 10 bases from J, with 15 bases between. The DNA of the CDR3 is TGTGCCAGCAGCCTAGCGGGCAGAGGAGCTTTCTTT. It translates to CASSLAGRGAFF.

CDR3 nucleotide sequence: TGTGCCACCAGTGATGGGCGGAATAATTCACCCCTCCACTTT. It yields the protein CATSDGRNNSPLHF. The chain couples TRBV24-1 to TRBJ1-6; D remains unclear. The CDR3 consists of 14 residues. V was pared by 3 bases and J by 5 bases, with 7 bases between. Per the germline V gene, CDR1 is KGHDR and CDR2 is SFDVKD.

The chain is built from TRBV10-3 and TRBJ2-7, with D maybe TRBD1 (7 bases). Trimming stripped 4 bases from V and 3 bases from J, with 16 bases between. Per germline, CDR1 ENHRY and CDR2 SYGVKD. This CDR3 is 15 amino acids long. CDR3 DNA sequence: TGTGCCATCAGTGCCGGCGGACAGGACTACTACGAGCAGTACTTC. It translates to CAISAGGQDYYEQYF.

This clonotype turned up a few times. The rearrangement joins TRBV10-3 to TRBJ1-1; 9 nucleotides line up with TRBD1. The CDR3 consists of 13 residues. V trimming: 5 bases; J trimming: 6 bases; junction bases outside the gene matches: 4. CDR1 and CDR2 (germline): ENHRY, SYGVKD. CDR3 bases: TGTGCCATCAGTCGACAGGGGGACGCTGAAGCTTTCTTT. It yields the protein CAISRQGDAEAFF.

This clonotype has a handful of counts. The chain links TRBV27 to TRBJ2-7, with 9 nucleotides matching TRBD1. The V and J ends lost 5 bases and 3 bases, in that order; junction bases with no gene match: 11. Germline lookup yields CDR1 MNHEY and CDR2 SMNVEV (reference sequence). The CDR3 sequence is 16 residues long. The CDR3 protein is CASSPRGQGLDYEQYF. The CDR3 nucleotides read TGTGCCAGCAGTCCCCGGGGACAGGGATTAGACTACGAGCAGTACTTC.

This clonotype has only a few counts. This chain uses TRBV7-9 with TRBJ1-5; 11 bases align to TRBD1. Trimming took 5 bases from V and 5 from J; bases not matched to a gene: 8. The CDR3 length is 16 residues. CDR1 and CDR2 from the germline V gene are SEHNR and FQNEAQ (reference sequence). The CDR3 loop reads CASSDSGTGGDQPQHF. CDR3 nucleotides: TGTGCCAGCAGCGACTCCGGGACAGGGGGGGATCAGCCCCAGCATTTT. The whole variable domain, remainder taken from reference TRBV7-9 and TRBJ1-5, is DTGVSQNPRHKITKRGQNVTFRCDPISEHNRLYWYRQTLGQGPEFLTYFQNEAQLEKSRLLSDRFSAERPKGSFSTLEIQRTEQGDSAMYLCASSDSGTGGDQPQHFGDGTRLSIL.

CDR3 DNA sequence: TGTGCCTGGAGTCCCCGGACTAGCGGGACGTACGAGCAGTACTTC. The encoded protein is CAWSPRTSGTYEQYF. This chain joins TRBV30 and TRBJ2-7; 12 bases agree with TRBD2. CDR1 GTSNPN and CDR2 SVGIG come from the germline V gene (reference sequence). The CDR3 runs 15 residues. Unmatched junction bases numbered 6, after V lost 2 bases and J lost 4 bases.

This rearrangement joins TRBV7-2 to TRBJ2-2, with 10 positions matching TRBD2. V gave up 5 bases and J gave up 4 bases; unmatched junction bases: 10. CDR3 length: 17 amino acids. Germline V gives CDR1 SGHTA, CDR2 FQGNSA. CDR3 coding DNA: TGTGCCAGCAGCCTATTCCAGCGGGGGGGAGGCACCGGGGAGCTGTTTTTT. Encoded protein: CASSLFQRGGGTGELFF.

The chain recombines TRBV14 with TRBJ2-3, with D maybe TRBD2 (6 bases). Trimming removed 0 bases at V and 0 bases at J, with 13 bases between. The CDR3 is made up of 17 amino acids. The germline gives CDR1 SGHDN, CDR2 FVKESK. Written as DNA, the CDR3 is TGTGCCAGCAGCCAAGAACGGAGGCGGGGCAGCACAGATACGCAGTATTTT. This gives the protein CASSQERRRGSTDTQYF.

The chain links TRBV6-1 to TRBJ2-3; D uncertain. Germline V gene lookup returns CDR1 MNHNS and CDR2 SASEGT. V was trimmed by 1 base and J by 10 bases, leaving 18 bases between them. This CDR3 comprises 15 residues. The chain's CDR3 is CASSEEWVVRGAQYF. In DNA, the CDR3 is TGTGCCAGCAGTGAAGAGTGGGTAGTACGTGGTGCGCAGTATTTT.